A single sample gave rise to the 12 T cell receptor beta chains below, sequenced in a study of spatial heterogeneity in lung cancer. Via MiXCR, TCRdb re-called the 5' RACE reads, giving one row per CDR3 protein. The data show more than 5,500 distinct CDR3 sequences, with over 6.5% seen just once and 60% to 85% held by the top ten. Time point of the sample: sample taken at primary tumor resection. The source material was PBMCs, sampled at surgery. These receptors originate from a male donor with early-stage non-small cell lung cancer.

This clonotype was detected many times. The CDR3: CSAPADRGTETQYF. CDR3 in DNA: TGCAGTGCTCCGGCGGACAGGGGTACGGAGACCCAGTACTTC. V gene TRBV20-1 combines with J gene TRBJ2-5, with TRBD1 matching 9 bases. Germline V lookup: CDR1 DFQATT, CDR2 SNEGSKA (reference sequence). Trimming cost V 5 bases and J 5 bases; bases outside gene matches: 9. The CDR3 runs to 14 residues.

Ten or more counts support this clonotype. The chain is built from TRBV30 and TRBJ1-6; D might be TRBD1 (5 bases). Trimming left V 5 bases short and J 7 bases short, with 12 bases between. Germline V gene sequence: CDR1 GTSNPN, CDR2 SVGIG (reference sequence). CDR3 size: 13 residues. Written as DNA, the CDR3 is TGTGCCTGGGGGACGGAAAAAAATTCACCCCTCCACTTT. Its protein is CAWGTEKNSPLHF.

This clonotype was counted many times. The chain combines TRBV12-3 or TRBV12-4 with TRBJ1-1; 8 nucleotides agree with TRBD1. V lost 3 bases, J lost 8 bases, and 8 bases stayed unmatched. CDR3 length: 14 amino acids. This CDR3 reads CASSFATGESEAFF. DNA of the CDR3: TGTGCCAGCAGTTTCGCGACAGGGGAGTCGGAAGCTTTCTTT.

This clonotype showed up many times. V and J are TRBV6-5 and TRBJ2-1; 9 bases map to TRBD2. CDR1 MNHEY and CDR2 SVGAGI come from the germline V gene. Trimming cost V 4 bases and J 7 bases; bases outside gene matches: 5. This CDR3 is built from 14 residues. The CDR3 sequence: CASSFLAGVNEQFF. The CDR3 coding sequence is TGTGCCAGCAGTTTCTTAGCGGGAGTGAATGAGCAGTTCTTC.

Within the sample, this clonotype is medium-sized. The rearrangement joins TRBV7-9 to TRBJ2-2; possibly TRBD2 for D (5 bases). V gave up 5 bases and J gave up 0 bases, with 7 bases separating them. The CDR3 covers 14 residues. Germline lookup yields CDR1 SEHNR and CDR2 FQNEAQ (reference sequence). The CDR3 loop reads CASSTGTNTGELFF. CDR3 in DNA: TGTGCCAGCAGCACCGGGACGAACACCGGGGAGCTGTTTTTT.

In its sample, this clonotype was seen many times. The chain recombines TRBV12-3 or TRBV12-4 with TRBJ2-1, with D perhaps TRBD2 (6 bases). V lost 3 bases, J lost 9 bases, and 15 bases lay in between. The CDR3 is 14 amino acids. CDR3 DNA sequence: TGTGCCAGCAGTTTGGGGGGAGGTGTCGGTGAGCAGTTCTTC. Translating gives CASSLGGGVGEQFF.

Worth noting for this clonotype: A read error may be the cause here, since a much bigger clone is one base away. The chain recombines TRBV7-6 with TRBJ2-5; D gene unclear. The CDR3 has 13 amino acids. V shed 3 bases and J shed 4 bases, with 9 bases lying between them. From germline, CDR1 is SGHVS and CDR2 FNYEAQ. The CDR3 reads CASSLRILETQYF. In nucleotides, the CDR3 is TGTGCCAGCAGCTTGCGGATCCTAGAGACCCAGTACTTC.

This clonotype occurred many times. The chain combines TRBV7-2 with TRBJ1-2; TRBD1 matches at 10 bases. The germline CDR1 and CDR2 sequences are SGHTA and FQGNSA. J lost 6 bases, V lost 4 bases, and 11 bases had no gene match. There are 16 residues in the CDR3. The CDR3 coding sequence is TGTGCCAGCAGCTCCCGCGGAGGGGACAGGGGCGATGGCTACACCTTC. Translation gives CASSSRGGDRGDGYTF.

The chain uses TRBV3-1 and TRBJ2-1, with unresolved D. Between the trimmed V and J ends, which lost 1 base and 5 bases, there was a span of 9 bases. Germline V gene sequence: CDR1 LGHDT, CDR2 YNNKEL (reference sequence). CDR3 length equals 14 residues. For the CDR3, the DNA is TGTGCCAGCAGCCAAGCCCAGCTGGACAATGAGCAGTTCTTC. Translated: CASSQAQLDNEQFF.

In its sample, this clonotype was seen many times. The chain carries TRBV4-2 and TRBJ2-2, with a possible D match to TRBD2 (5 bases). The CDR3 runs 15 residues. The V and J ends lost 1 base and 3 bases respectively, with 9 bases between them. The germline gives CDR1 LGHNA, CDR2 YNFKEQ. The DNA of the CDR3 is TGTGCCAGCAGCCAAGGAAGCGGTGACACCGGGGAGCTGTTTTTT. This codes for CASSQGSGDTGELFF.

In its sample, this clonotype was seen many times. The chain couples TRBV24-1 to TRBJ1-1, with D perhaps TRBD1 (6 bases). V was trimmed by 4 bases and J by 0 bases, leaving 8 bases between them. The length of the CDR3 is 14 residues. CDR1 and CDR2 (germline): KGHDR, SFDVKD. In DNA, the CDR3 is TGTGCCACCAGTGAGGACAGTTTGAACACTGAAGCTTTCTTT. This gives the protein CATSEDSLNTEAFF.

This clonotype is medium-sized (0.01 to 0.1%) by share. The J gene is TRBJ2-3, the V gene TRBV3-1, with a possible D match to TRBD2 (8 bases). The V gene lost 7 bases and the J gene lost 2 bases, with 28 bases spanning the gap. This CDR3 is built from 19 residues. Germline V gives CDR1 LGHDT, CDR2 YNNKEL (reference sequence). The CDR3 region is CASKGGTARAGGPTDTQYF. Written as DNA, the CDR3 is TGTGCCAGCAAGGGGGGGACAGCACGGGCGGGAGGCCCCACAGATACGCAGTATTTT.